These T cell receptor beta chains were read from a single sample in a study of T cells in Graves' hyperthyroidism and ophthalmopathy. TCRdb reprocessed the multiplex PCR reads via MiXCR and lists one record per CDR3 protein. This sample has about 360,000 distinct CDR3 sequences, with approximately 13% found just once. The material sequenced was blood. The receptors stem from a woman in her late teens or twenties with Graves' hyperthyroidism. CDR3s include the opening cysteine and the closing phenylalanine or tryptophan. Each record gives: J gene, clone size, V gene, D gene, CDR3 DNA, CDR3 protein. The D gene is left open where the match is weak. A row's size may be missing; if present it is once, few, many or a size class.

TRBJ2-1,many,TRBV2,TRBD2,TGTGCCAGCAGTGAAAAACTAGCGACCTACAATGAGCAGTTCTTC,CASSEKLATYNEQFF
TRBJ2-7,many,TRBV12-3/TRBV12-4,-,TGTGCCAGCAGGGAAACAGGTTACGAGCAGTACTTC,CASRETGYEQYF
TRBJ2-1,many,TRBV11-3,TRBD1,TGTGCCAGCAGCTTATCGGGGACAGGGGGACCCGAGCAGTTCTTC,CASSLSGTGGPEQFF
TRBJ2-2,many,TRBV5-5,-,TGTGCCAGCAGCCCCACCTTCGGGCTATTGAGTGCCGGGGAGCTGTTTTTT,CASSPTFGLLSAGELFF
TRBJ2-1,few,TRBV4-3,-,TGCGCCAGCAGCCAATCTGAGAGCAGCTCCTACAATGAGCAGTTCTTC,CASSQSESSSYNEQFF
TRBJ2-7,many,TRBV7-2,TRBD1,TGTGCCAGCAATCCCCAGGGGGCTTCCTACGAGCAGTACTTC,CASNPQGASYEQYF
TRBJ1-2,-,TRBV14,-,TGTGCCAGCAGCCAACGGGCCTTTGAGGGCTACACCTTC,CASSQRAFEGYTF
TRBJ2-1,-,TRBV11-3,-,TGTGCCAGCAGCCAAGCGGTCAATGAGCAGTTCTTC,CASSQAVNEQFF
TRBJ1-6,many,TRBV7-9,-,TGTGCCAGCAGCTCCCTGGCCCTTAATTCACCCCTCCACTTT,CASSSLALNSPLHF
TRBJ2-1,many,TRBV7-2,-,TGTGCCAGCAGCTCCTGGGTGAATTTAGGCAATGAGCAGTTCTTC,CASSSWVNLGNEQFF
TRBJ2-1,many,TRBV6-1,-,TGTGCCAGCAGTGCACTACTAGACAGCCCGATGGGGTTCTTC,CASSALLDSPMGFF
TRBJ2-5,many,TRBV27,TRBD2,TGTGCCAGCACCCCCGGGACTAGCGGGAGGGCCTGGGAGACCCAGTACTTC,CASTPGTSGRAWETQYF
TRBJ2-5,many,TRBV6-1,-,TGTGCCAGCAGTCCCCAGGCCGGGATCCAAGAGACCCAGTACTTC,CASSPQAGIQETQYF
TRBJ1-1,many,TRBV15,TRBD1,TGTGCCACCAGCAGAGCCAGGGGGGAGAACACTGAAGCTTTCTTT,CATSRARGENTEAFF
TRBJ1-1,many,TRBV5-1,-,TGCGCCAGCAGCTGGGGGGACACTGAAGCTTTCTTT,CASSWGDTEAFF
TRBJ2-7,many,TRBV12-3/TRBV12-4,-,TGTGCCAGCACACGAGGCCCCCTCTACGAGCAGTACTTC,CASTRGPLYEQYF
TRBJ1-6,-,TRBV3-1,TRBD1,TGTGCCAGCAGCCAACCTCGGACAGGTGGAAATTCACCCCTCCACTTT,CASSQPRTGGNSPLHF
TRBJ2-7,many,TRBV7-3,-,TGTGCCAGCAGCGTAAGATCCGGGACGGAAACCCGAGGAGAGCAGTACTTC,CASSVRSGTETRGEQYF
TRBJ2-1,few,TRBV20-1,TRBD2,TGCAGTGCTAGAGGGACTAGCGGGAGTAATATCTATGAGCAGTTCTTC,CSARGTSGSNIYEQFF
TRBJ2-2,few,TRBV20-1,TRBD2,TGCAGTGCCACATACCCCAGCGGGAGCGACACCGGGGAGCTGTTTTTT,CSATYPSGSDTGELFF
TRBJ2-1,-,TRBV5-1,-,TGCGCCACGCGCTGGGAGTCTGAGAATGAGCAGTTCTTC,CATRWESENEQFF
TRBJ1-2,many,TRBV12-3/TRBV12-4,-,TGTGCCAGCAGTTTAGCCCTTGACAGGGGCTACACCTTC,CASSLALDRGYTF
TRBJ1-4,-,TRBV28,-,TGTGCCAGCAGCCGCTTCTCGGACACGCGACCAGGAAAACTGTTTTTT,CASSRFSDTRPGKLFF
TRBJ1-1,many,TRBV29-1,-,TGCAGCGTCCATGTCGGGGGGGCTCCAGCGGCTTTCTTT,CSVHVGGAPAAFF
TRBJ1-2,-,TRBV10-3,-,TGTGCCATCGCTAGTGGGGGGTTTATAACCTTC,CAIASGGFITF
TRBJ1-1,many,TRBV28,-,TGTGCCAGCAGGGGCGGTTCTCTTGACACTGAAGCTTTCTTT,CASRGGSLDTEAFF
TRBJ2-7,many,TRBV6-1,-,TGTGCCAGCAGTGGACCAGGGAAACTTTACCCTTACGAGCAGTACTTC,CASSGPGKLYPYEQYF
TRBJ2-6,many,TRBV12-3/TRBV12-4,TRBD2,TGTGCCAGCACCACCGTGGTGGGGAGGGGTTCCACTAGCTCTGGGGCCAACGTCCTGACTTTC,CASTTVVGRGSTSSGANVLTF
TRBJ1-5,many,TRBV6-1,-,TGTGCCAGCAGTGGGTTGGGGGGCACCTATAGCAATCAGCCCCAGCATTTT,CASSGLGGTYSNQPQHF
TRBJ2-3,many,TRBV7-3,-,TGTGCCAGCAGCTTAGGCCAGAACACAGATACGCAGTATTTT,CASSLGQNTDTQYF
TRBJ1-2,many,TRBV2,TRBD1,TGTGCCAGCAGAGAGACAGGGGGCGCGAGCTATGGCTACACCTTC,CASRETGGASYGYTF
TRBJ2-3,-,TRBV30,TRBD1,TGTGCCTGGAGCTTTAAACAGGGGGGCTTTTCAGATACGCAGTATTTT,CAWSFKQGGFSDTQYF
TRBJ2-7,-,TRBV6-1,-,TGTGCCAGCAGGAAGAGGGTGTACGAGCAGTACTTC,CASRKRVYEQYF
TRBJ2-5,many,TRBV11-2,TRBD2,TGTGCCAGCAGCTTAGGCAGAGCGGGAGGGCTGGAGACCCAGTACTTC,CASSLGRAGGLETQYF
TRBJ1-4,many,TRBV2,-,TGTGCCAGCGGATCCAGGGTCCATGAAAAACTGTTTTTT,CASGSRVHEKLFF
TRBJ1-1,many,TRBV6-2/TRBV6-3,-,TGTGCCAGCAGTCAGACGGACACTGAAGCTTTCTTT,CASSQTDTEAFF
TRBJ1-1,few,TRBV18,-,TGTGCCAGCTCACGGGCAGGGGAAAACTTCAGTGGGAACACTGAAGCTTTCTTT,CASSRAGENFSGNTEAFF
TRBJ2-2,-,TRBV6-1,-,TGTGCCAGCGGTGGGACGGGGAACACCGGGGAGCTGTTTTTT,CASGGTGNTGELFF
TRBJ1-6,few,TRBV12-3/TRBV12-4,-,TGTGCCAGCAGTCTTAGACAGTCCTATAATTCACCCCTCCACTTT,CASSLRQSYNSPLHF
TRBJ2-7,many,TRBV7-2,TRBD2,TGTGCCAGCAGCGTAAGACTAGCGGGAGCTAGAGAGCAGTACTTC,CASSVRLAGAREQYF